Included here is one TCR beta chain sequence, with context. The source of the sample is a study of blood T cell repertoires in COVID-19. Study-level information: Samples came from the United States, Italy and Spain, spanning acute and convalescent COVID-19.

Clones were read by immunoSEQ multiplex PCR, and TCRdb kept only the in-frame ones, dropping some. The profile shows roughly 400,000 clones, less than 95% of them singletons. This receptor was identified in a man younger than 35 who had recovered from COVID-19. The material sequenced was PBMCs or T cells enriched from blood (not recorded which).

The CDR3 loop reads CASSPGRDRPYEQYF. The CDR3 DNA reads TGTGCCAGCAGCCCGGGACGGGACAGACCCTACGAGCAGTACTTC. V usage is TRBV7-2 and J usage is TRBJ2-7; 7 bases agree with TRBD1. After removal of 5 bases from V and 2 bases from J, the junction contained 9 bases not matched to a gene. The V gene's germline CDR1 is SGHTA and CDR2 FQGNSA. The CDR3 runs to 15 residues.